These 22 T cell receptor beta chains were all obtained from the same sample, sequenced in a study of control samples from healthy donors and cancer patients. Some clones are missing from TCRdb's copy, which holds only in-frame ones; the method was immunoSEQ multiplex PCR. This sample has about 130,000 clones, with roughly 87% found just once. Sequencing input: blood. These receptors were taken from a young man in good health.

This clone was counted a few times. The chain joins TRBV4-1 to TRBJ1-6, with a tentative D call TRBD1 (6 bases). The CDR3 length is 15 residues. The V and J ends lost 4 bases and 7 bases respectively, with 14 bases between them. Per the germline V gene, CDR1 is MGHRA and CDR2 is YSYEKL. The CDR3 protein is CASSRTTGINSPLHF. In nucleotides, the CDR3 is TGCGCCAGCAGCCGAACTACAGGGATCAATTCACCCCTCCACTTT.

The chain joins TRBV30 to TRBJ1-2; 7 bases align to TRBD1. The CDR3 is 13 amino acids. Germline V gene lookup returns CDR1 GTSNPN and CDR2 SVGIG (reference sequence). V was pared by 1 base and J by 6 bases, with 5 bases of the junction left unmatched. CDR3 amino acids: CAWSADRLDGYTF. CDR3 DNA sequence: TGTGCCTGGAGTGCGGACAGGCTTGATGGCTACACCTTC.

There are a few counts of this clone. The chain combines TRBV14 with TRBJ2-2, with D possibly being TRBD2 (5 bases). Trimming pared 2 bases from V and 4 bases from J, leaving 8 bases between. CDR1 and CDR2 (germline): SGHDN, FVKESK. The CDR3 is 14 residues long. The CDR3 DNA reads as TGTGCCAGCAGCCAAAGCCGGGGCACCGGGGAGCTGTTTTTT. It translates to CASSQSRGTGELFF.

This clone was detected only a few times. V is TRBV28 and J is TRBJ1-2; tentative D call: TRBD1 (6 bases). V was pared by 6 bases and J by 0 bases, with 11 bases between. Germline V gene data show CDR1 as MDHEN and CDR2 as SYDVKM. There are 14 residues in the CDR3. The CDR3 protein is CASSRTATNYGYTF. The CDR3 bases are TGTGCCAGCAGCCGGACAGCAACTAACTATGGCTACACCTTC.

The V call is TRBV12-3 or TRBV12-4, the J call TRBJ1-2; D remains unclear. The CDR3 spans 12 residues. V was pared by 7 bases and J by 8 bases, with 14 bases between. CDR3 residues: CASTSSKSGYTF. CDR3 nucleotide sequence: TGTGCCAGCACCTCCTCCAAAAGCGGCTACACCTTC.

CDR3 coding DNA: TGTGCCACCAGTCCCTCCGACAGGGACTATGGCTACACCTTC. Its translation is CATSPSDRDYGYTF. The chain combines TRBV24-1 with TRBJ1-2, with 7 bases lining up with TRBD1. CDR1 KGHDR and CDR2 SFDVKD come from the germline V gene. Trimming cost V 6 bases and J 3 bases; bases outside gene matches: 6. The CDR3 is 14 amino acids.

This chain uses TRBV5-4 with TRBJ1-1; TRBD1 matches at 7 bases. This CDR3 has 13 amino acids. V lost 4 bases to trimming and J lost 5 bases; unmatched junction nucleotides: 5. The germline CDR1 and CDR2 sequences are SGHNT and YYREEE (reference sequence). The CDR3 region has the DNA TGTGCCAGCAGCCGAAGGACAGGTACTGAAGCTTTCTTT. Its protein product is CASSRRTGTEAFF.

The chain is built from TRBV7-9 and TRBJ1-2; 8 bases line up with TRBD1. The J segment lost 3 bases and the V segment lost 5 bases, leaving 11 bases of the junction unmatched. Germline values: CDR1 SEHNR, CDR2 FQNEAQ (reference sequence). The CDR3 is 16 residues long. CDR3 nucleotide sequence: TGTGCCAGCAGCACGTGGGACAGGAGTAACCACTATGGCTACACCTTC. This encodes CASSTWDRSNHYGYTF.

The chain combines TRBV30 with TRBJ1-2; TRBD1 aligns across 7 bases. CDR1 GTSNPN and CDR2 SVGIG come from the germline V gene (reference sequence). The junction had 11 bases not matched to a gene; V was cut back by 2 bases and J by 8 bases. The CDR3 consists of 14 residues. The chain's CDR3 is CAWSILQGWSGYTF. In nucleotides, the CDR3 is TGTGCCTGGAGTATATTACAGGGGTGGAGCGGCTACACCTTC.

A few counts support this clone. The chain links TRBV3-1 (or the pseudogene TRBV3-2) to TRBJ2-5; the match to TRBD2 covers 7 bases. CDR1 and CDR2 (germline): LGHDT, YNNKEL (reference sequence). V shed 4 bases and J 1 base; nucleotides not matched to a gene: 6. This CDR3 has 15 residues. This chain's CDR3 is CASSRRAGSQETQYF. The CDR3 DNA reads TGTGCCAGCAGCCGGAGAGCGGGGAGCCAAGAGACCCAGTACTTC.

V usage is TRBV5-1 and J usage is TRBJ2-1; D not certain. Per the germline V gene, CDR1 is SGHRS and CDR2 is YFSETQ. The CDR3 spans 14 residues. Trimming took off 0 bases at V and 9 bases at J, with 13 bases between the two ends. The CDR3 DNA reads TGCGCCAGCAGCTTGGAGTACACCCGCGGTGAGCAGTTCTTC. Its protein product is CASSLEYTRGEQFF. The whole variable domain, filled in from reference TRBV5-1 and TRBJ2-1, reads KAGVTQTPRYLIKTRGQQVTLSCSPISGHRSVSWYQQTPGQGLQFLFEYFSETQRNKGNFPGRFSGRQFSNSRSEMNVSTLELGDSALYLCASSLEYTRGEQFFGPGTRLTVL.

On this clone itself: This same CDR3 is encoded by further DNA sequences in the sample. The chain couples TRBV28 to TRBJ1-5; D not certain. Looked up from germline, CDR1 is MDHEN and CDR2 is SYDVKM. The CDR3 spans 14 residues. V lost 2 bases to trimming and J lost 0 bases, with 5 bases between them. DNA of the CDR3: TGTGCCAGCAGTTTAAGCAGTAGCAATCAGCCCCAGCATTTT. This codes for CASSLSSSNQPQHF.

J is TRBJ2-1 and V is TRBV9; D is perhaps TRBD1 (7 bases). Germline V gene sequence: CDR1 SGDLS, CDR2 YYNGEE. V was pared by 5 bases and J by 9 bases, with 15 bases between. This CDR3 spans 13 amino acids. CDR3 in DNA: TGTGCCAGCAGTAAGGGGGCGGGGAGTGAGCAGTTCTTC. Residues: CASSKGAGSEQFF.

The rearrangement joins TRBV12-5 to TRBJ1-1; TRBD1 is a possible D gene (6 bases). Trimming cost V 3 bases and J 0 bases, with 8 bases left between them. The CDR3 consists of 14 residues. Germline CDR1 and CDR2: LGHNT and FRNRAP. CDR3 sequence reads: CASGFGGLNTEAFF. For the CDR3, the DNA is TGTGCTAGTGGTTTCGGGGGCCTGAACACTGAAGCTTTCTTT.

The CDR3 region is CASSLGQGLGTDTQYF. The CDR3 DNA is TGTGCCAGCAGCCTCGGACAGGGATTAGGCACAGATACGCAGTATTTT. The chain carries TRBV5-4 and TRBJ2-3; 8 bases are shared with TRBD1. The J segment lost 1 base and the V segment lost 4 bases, leaving 8 bases of the junction unmatched. Germline CDR1 is SGHNT and CDR2 is YYREEE (reference sequence). The CDR3 is 16 residues long.

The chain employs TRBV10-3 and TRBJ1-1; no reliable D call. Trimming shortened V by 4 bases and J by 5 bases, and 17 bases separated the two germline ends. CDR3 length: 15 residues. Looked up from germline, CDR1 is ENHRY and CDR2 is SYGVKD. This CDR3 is CAISVKGPVLTEAFF. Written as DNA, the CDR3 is TGTGCCATCAGTGTGAAAGGGCCTGTATTAACTGAAGCTTTCTTT.

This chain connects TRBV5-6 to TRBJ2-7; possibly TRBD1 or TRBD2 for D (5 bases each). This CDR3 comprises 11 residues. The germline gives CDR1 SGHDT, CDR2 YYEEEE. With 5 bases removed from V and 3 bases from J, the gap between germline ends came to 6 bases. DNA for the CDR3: TGTGCCAGCAGGGGGGTCTACGAGCAGTACTTC. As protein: CASRGVYEQYF.

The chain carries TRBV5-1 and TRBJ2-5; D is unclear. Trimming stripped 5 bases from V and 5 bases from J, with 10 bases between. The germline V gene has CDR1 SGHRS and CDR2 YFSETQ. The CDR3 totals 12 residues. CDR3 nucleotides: TGCGCCAGCAGACGCCCCGGGGAGACCCAGTACTTC. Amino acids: CASRRPGETQYF.

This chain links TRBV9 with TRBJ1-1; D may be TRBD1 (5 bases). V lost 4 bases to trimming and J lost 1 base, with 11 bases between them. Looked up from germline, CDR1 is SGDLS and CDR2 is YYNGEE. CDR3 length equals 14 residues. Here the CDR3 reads CASSIQGGNTEAFF. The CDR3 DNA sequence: TGTGCCAGCAGCATTCAGGGAGGGAACACTGAAGCTTTCTTT.

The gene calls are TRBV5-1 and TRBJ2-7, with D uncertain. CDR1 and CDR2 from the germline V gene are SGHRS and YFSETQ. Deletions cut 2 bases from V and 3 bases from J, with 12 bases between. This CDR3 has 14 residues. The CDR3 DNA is TGCGCCAGCAGCTTTAAACCAGAGAACTACGAGCAGTACTTC. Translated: CASSFKPENYEQYF.

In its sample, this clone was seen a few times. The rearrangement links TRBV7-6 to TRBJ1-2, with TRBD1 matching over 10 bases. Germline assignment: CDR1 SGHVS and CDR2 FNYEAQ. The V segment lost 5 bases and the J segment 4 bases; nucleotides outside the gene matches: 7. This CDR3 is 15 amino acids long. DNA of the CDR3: TGTGCCAGCAGCCCGGGACAGGGGACTACCTATGGCTACACCTTC. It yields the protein CASSPGQGTTYGYTF.

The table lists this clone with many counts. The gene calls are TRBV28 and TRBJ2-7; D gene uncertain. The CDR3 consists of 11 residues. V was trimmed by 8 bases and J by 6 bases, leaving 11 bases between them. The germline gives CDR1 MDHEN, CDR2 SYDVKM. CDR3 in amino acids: CASRISAEQYF. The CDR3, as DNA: TGTGCCAGCCGGATTTCGGCCGAGCAGTACTTC.